Listed here is a single TCR beta chain. This specimen belongs to a study of blood T cell repertoires in COVID-19. In the study overall: The United States, Italy and Spain were the sources of the acute and convalescent COVID-19 samples. Sources were T cells, B-cell-depleted T cells, or PBMCs; the material itself was cDNA or gDNA.

Patients at the Seattle site were enrolled during active infection and followed longitudinally. Germline trimming cut 6 bases from V and 4 bases from J; bases unmatched to any gene: 7. Germline V lookup: CDR1 LNHDA, CDR2 SQIVND (reference sequence). CDR3 size: 14 residues. Original handling: Counts of nucleated cells, estimated from reference gene primer amplification, were obtained. Assay: immunoSEQ multiplex PCR; the TCRdb copy retains only in-frame clones and omits some. Clonal size and the V and J genes are those of that table, whereas D and trimming came from the DNA. The repertoire consists of 350,000 or so clones, with roughly 86% occurring once and the leading ten covering about 9.4%.

Sequencing was done on a sample of peripheral blood. The source is a woman aged 25 to 39 with COVID-19, enrolled during active disease. V usage is TRBV19 and J usage is TRBJ1-1, with 8 bases lining up with TRBD1. The DNA of the CDR3 is TGTGCCAGTAGACCGAGGACAGGGATCACTGAAGCTTTCTTT. This gives the protein CASRPRTGITEAFF.